This TCR beta chain was identified during a study of tumor T cells in aggressive B-cell lymphoma. This clone was seen just once. TCRdb's copy holds only in-frame clones and misses some; the assay was immunoSEQ multiplex PCR. Of under 7,000 clones listed, over 75% were seen once; the top ten hold approximately 3%. The CDR3 covers 14 residues. Germline values: CDR1 LNHDA, CDR2 SQIVND (reference sequence). After removal of 11 bases from V and 7 bases from J, the junction contained 9 bases not matched to a gene. This TCR came from an adult with diffuse large B cell lymphoma. Material: tumor tissue. The V and J genes are TRBV19 and TRBJ1-6, with 9 positions matching TRBD1. As DNA, the CDR3 is TGTGCCGGTGGGTCGGACAGGGGAAATTCACCCCTCCACTTT. Protein sequence: CAGGSDRGNSPLHF. The full variable domain, completed using reference TRBV19 and TRBJ1-6, is DGGITQSPKYLFRKEGQNVTLSCEQNLNHDAMYWYRQDPGQGLRLIYYSQIVNDFQKGDIAEGYSVSREKKESFPLTVTSAQKNPTAFYLCAGGSDRGNSPLHFGNGTRLTVT.